This entry concerns a single T cell receptor (beta chain). Its antigen remains unidentified. Data came from immunoSEQ multiplex PCR; TCRdb stores just in-frame clones and leaves some out. Here the sample spans approximately 84,000 clones, roughly 80% being singletons. These data are taken from a study of T cell responses to AZD1222 COVID-19 vaccine. Notes on the study in general: Spike-specific TCR breadth and depth grew following two AZD1222 doses. Sampled repertoires all dated from after the peak T cell response. The donors showed a predominance of white British ancestry and of females, with possible underestimation of clonal diversity. Only 5 or 6 individuals given AZD1222 were seropositive at baseline.

This CDR3 has 13 amino acids. The germline V and J ends were trimmed by 5 bases and 6 bases, with 14 bases remaining between them. The chain carries TRBV12-3 or TRBV12-4 and TRBJ2-7; a possible D gene is TRBD2 (7 bases). This TCR was sampled from an adult who received the AZD1222 COVID-19 vaccine. The sample consisted of peripheral blood, taken 28 days after the second AZD1222 dose. CDR3 DNA: TGTGCCAGCAGTAAAGGGGGGGGGCTCGAGCAGTACTTC. It encodes CASSKGGGLEQYF.